The 2 T cell receptor beta chains listed next were all sequenced from one sample in a study of blood T cell repertoires in COVID-19. Libraries were prepared by immunoSEQ multiplex PCR; TCRdb keeps only in-frame clonotypes and omits some of them. Of 650,000 to 800,000 clones detected, about 87% appear once; the ten largest clones hold around 0.3%. The sample comprised peripheral blood. The receptors originated from a woman under 30 with acute or convalescent COVID-19.

This clone was detected only once. This chain joins TRBV27 and TRBJ1-5, with TRBD1 as a possible D gene (5 bases). The V and J ends lost 3 bases and 7 bases respectively, with 13 bases between them. CDR1 and CDR2 from the germline V gene are MNHEY and SMNVEV (reference sequence). The CDR3 has 14 residues. CDR3 coding DNA: TGTGCCAGCAGTTTTAGTCAGGGCGTGCAGCCCCAGCATTTT. Translation: CASSFSQGVQPQHF.

The chain joins TRBV19 to TRBJ2-7; tentative D call: TRBD1 (6 bases). The CDR3 has 13 amino acids. Deletions cut 8 bases from V and 3 bases from J, with 14 bases between. Germline CDR1 and CDR2: LNHDA and SQIVND (reference sequence). This chain's CDR3 is CASAQGGIYEQYF. Here the CDR3 DNA reads TGTGCCAGTGCCCAAGGGGGTATCTACGAGCAGTACTTC.